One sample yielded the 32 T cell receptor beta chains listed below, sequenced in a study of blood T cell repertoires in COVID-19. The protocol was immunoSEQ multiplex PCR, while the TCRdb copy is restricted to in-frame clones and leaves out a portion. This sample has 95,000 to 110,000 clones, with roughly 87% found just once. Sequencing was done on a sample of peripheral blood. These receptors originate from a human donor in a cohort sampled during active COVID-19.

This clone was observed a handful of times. The CDR3 DNA reads TGTGCCAGCAGCTTTGCGGCGGATACGCAGTATTTT. Translating it yields CASSFAADTQYF. This chain uses TRBV7-9 with TRBJ2-3, with no clear D. This CDR3 comprises 12 residues. The V end lost 3 bases, the J end lost 6 bases, and 7 bases lay between the germline ends. From germline, CDR1 is SEHNR and CDR2 FQNEAQ (reference sequence).

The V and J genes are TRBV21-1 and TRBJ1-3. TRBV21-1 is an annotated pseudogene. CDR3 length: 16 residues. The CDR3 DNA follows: TGTGCCAGCTCCACGGAGAGGCGGGGCTCTGGAAACACCATATATTTT. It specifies CASSTERRGSGNTIYF.

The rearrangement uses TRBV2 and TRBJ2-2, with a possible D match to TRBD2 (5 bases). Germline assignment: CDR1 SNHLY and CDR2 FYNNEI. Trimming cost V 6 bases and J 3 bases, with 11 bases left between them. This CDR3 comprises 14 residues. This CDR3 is CASREEIYTGELFF. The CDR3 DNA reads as TGTGCCAGCAGGGAGGAGATTTACACCGGGGAGCTGTTTTTT.

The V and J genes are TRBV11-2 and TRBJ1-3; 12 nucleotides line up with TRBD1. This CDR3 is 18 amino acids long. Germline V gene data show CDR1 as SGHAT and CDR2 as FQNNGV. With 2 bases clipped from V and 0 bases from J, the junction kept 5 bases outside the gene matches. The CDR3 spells CASSLSGTGGLSGNTIYF. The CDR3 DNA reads TGTGCCAGCAGCTTAAGCGGGACAGGGGGCCTCTCTGGAAACACCATATATTTT.

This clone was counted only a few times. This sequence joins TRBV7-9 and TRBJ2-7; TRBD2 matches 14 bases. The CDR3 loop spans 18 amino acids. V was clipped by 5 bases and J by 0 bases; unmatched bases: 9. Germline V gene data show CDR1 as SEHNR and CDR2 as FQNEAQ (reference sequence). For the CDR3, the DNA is TGTGCCAGCAGCCCCTCGGGACTAGCGGGAGAGGGCTCCTACGAGCAGTACTTC. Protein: CASSPSGLAGEGSYEQYF. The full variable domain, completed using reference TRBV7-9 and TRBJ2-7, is DTGVSQNPRHKITKRGQNVTFRCDPISEHNRLYWYRQTLGQGPEFLTYFQNEAQLEKSRLLSDRFSAERPKGSFSTLEIQRTEQGDSAMYLCASSPSGLAGEGSYEQYFGPGTRLTVT.

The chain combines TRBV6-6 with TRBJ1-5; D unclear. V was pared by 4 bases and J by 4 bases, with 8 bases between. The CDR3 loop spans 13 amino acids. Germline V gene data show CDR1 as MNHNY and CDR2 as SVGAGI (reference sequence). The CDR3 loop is CASSSGENQPQHF. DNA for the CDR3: TGTGCCAGCAGTTCCGGGGAGAATCAGCCCCAGCATTTT.

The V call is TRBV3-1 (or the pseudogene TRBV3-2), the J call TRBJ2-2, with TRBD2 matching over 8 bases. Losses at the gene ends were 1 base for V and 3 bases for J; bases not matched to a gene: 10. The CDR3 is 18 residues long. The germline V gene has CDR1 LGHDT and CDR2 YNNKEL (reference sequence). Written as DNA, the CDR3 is TGTGCCAGCAGCCAAGCAGCACTAGCGGCGATATACACCGGGGAGCTGTTTTTT. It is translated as CASSQAALAAIYTGELFF.

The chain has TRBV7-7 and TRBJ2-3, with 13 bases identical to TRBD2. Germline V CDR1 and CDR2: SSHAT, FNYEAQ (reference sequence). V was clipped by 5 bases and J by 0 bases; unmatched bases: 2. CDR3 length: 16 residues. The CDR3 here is CASSPLAGGSTDTQYF. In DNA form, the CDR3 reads TGTGCCAGCAGCCCACTAGCGGGGGGGAGCACAGATACGCAGTATTTT.

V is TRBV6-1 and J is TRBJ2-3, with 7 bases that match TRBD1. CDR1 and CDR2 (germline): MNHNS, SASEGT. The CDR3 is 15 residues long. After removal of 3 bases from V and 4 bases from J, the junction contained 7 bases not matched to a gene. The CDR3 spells CASSEAGGWADTQYF. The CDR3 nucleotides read TGTGCCAGCAGTGAGGCAGGGGGATGGGCAGATACGCAGTATTTT.

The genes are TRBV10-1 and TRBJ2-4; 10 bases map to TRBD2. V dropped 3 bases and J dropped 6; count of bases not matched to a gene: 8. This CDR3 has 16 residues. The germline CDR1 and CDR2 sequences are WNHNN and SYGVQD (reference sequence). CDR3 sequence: CASSESRTSGRNIQYF. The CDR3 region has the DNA TGCGCCAGCAGTGAAAGCCGGACTAGCGGAAGAAACATTCAGTACTTC.

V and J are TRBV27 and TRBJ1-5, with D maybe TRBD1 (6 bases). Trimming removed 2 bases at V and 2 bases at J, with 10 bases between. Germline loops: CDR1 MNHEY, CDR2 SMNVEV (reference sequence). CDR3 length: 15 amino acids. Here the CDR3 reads CASSLGGYGNQPQHF. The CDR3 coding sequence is TGTGCCAGCAGTTTAGGGGGCTATGGCAATCAGCCCCAGCATTTT.

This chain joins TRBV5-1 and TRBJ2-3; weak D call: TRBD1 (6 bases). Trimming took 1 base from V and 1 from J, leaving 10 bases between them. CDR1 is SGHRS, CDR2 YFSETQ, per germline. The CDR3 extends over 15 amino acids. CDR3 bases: TGCGCCAGCAGCTTGACAGGGCGTCGCACAGATACGCAGTATTTT. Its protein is CASSLTGRRTDTQYF.

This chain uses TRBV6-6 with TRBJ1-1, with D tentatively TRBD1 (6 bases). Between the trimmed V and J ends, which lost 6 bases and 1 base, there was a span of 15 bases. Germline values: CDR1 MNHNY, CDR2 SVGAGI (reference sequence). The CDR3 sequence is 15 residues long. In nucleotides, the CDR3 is TGTGCCAGCAGGGACCAGGGGCCTAAGAACACTGAAGCTTTCTTT. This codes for CASRDQGPKNTEAFF.

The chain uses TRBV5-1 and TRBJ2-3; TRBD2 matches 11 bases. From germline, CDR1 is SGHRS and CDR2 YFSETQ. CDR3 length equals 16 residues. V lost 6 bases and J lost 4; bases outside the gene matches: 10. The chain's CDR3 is CASKGSGGAVSDTQYF. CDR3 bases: TGCGCCAGCAAAGGTAGCGGGGGGGCCGTGTCAGATACGCAGTATTTT.

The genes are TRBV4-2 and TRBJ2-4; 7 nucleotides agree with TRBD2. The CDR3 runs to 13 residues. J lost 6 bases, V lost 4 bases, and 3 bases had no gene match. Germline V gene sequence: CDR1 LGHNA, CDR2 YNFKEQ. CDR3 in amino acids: CASSPTSVNIQYF. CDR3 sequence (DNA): TGTGCCAGCAGCCCAACTAGCGTAAACATTCAGTACTTC.

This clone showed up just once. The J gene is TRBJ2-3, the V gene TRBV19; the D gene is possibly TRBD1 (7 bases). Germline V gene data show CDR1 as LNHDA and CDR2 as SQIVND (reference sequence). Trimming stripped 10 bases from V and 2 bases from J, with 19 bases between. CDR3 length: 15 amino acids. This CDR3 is CATQGGVGLTDTQYF. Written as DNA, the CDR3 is TGTGCCACCCAGGGGGGTGTTGGTCTCACAGATACGCAGTATTTT.

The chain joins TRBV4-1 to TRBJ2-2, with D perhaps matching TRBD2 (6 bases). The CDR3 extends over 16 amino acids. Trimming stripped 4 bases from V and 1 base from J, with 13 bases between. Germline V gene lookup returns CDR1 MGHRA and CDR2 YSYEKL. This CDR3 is CASSPVGRGNTGELFF. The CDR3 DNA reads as TGCGCCAGCAGCCCGGTAGGGCGGGGGAACACCGGGGAGCTGTTTTTT.

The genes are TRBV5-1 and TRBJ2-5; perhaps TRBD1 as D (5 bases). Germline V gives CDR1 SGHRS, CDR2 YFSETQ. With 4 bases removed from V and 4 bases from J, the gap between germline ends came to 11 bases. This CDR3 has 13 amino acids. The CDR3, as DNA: TGCGCCAGCAGCCCACAGGTAGGAGAGACCCAGTACTTC. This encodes CASSPQVGETQYF. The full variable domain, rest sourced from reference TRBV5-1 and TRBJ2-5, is KAGVTQTPRYLIKTRGQQVTLSCSPISGHRSVSWYQQTPGQGLQFLFEYFSETQRNKGNFPGRFSGRQFSNSRSEMNVSTLELGDSALYLCASSPQVGETQYFGPGTRLLVL.

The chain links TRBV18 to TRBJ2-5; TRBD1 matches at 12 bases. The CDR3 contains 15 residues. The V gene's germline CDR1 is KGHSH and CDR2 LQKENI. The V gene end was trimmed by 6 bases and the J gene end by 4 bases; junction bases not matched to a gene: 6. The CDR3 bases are TGTGCCAGCTCCCCCGGGACAGGGGGCGGAGAGACCCAGTACTTC. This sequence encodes CASSPGTGGGETQYF.

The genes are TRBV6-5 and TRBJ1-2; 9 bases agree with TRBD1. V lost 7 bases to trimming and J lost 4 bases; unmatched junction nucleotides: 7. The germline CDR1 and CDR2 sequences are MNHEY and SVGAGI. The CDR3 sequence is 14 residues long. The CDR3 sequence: CASKLETGGYGYTF. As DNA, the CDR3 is TGTGCCAGCAAACTTGAGACAGGGGGCTATGGCTACACCTTC.

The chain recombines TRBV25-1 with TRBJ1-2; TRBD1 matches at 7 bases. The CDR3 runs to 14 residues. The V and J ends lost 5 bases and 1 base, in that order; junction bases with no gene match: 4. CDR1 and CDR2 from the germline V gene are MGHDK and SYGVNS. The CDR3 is CASSSGTVNYGYTF. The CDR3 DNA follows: TGTGCCAGCAGTTCCGGGACAGTTAACTATGGCTACACCTTC.

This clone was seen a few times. CDR3 coding DNA: TGTGCCAGCAGCAAAAAGGGACTAGCGGTTTACACAGATACGCAGTATTTT. Translation gives CASSKKGLAVYTDTQYF. The chain couples TRBV13 to TRBJ2-3; 11 bases match TRBD2. The CDR3 is made up of 17 amino acids. CDR1 and CDR2 from the germline V gene are PRHDT and FYEKMQ (reference sequence). V shed 5 bases and J 2 bases; nucleotides not matched to a gene: 9.

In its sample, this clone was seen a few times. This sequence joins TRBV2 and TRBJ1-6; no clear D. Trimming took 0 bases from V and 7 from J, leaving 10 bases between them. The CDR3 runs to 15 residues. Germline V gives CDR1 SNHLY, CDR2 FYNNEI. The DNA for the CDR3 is TGTGCCAGCAGTGAAGCGCAGTTGAGGAATTCACCCCTCCACTTT. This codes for CASSEAQLRNSPLHF. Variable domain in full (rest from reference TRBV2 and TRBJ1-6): EPEVTQTPSHQVTQMGQEVILRCVPISNHLYFYWYRQILGQKVEFLVSFYNNEISEKSEIFDDQFSVERPDGSNFTLKIRSTKLEDSAMYFCASSEAQLRNSPLHFGNGTRLTVT.

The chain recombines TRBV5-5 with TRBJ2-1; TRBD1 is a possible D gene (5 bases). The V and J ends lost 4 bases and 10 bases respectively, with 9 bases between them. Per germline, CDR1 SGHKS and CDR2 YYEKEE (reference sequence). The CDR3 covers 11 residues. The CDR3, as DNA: TGTGCCAGCAGCCTGCCAGGGGAGCAGTTCTTC. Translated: CASSLPGEQFF.

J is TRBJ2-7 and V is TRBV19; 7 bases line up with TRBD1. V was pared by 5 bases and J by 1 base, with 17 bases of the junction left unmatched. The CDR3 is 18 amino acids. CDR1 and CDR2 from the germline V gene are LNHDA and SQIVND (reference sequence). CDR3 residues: CASSDPQSGTDKSYEQYF. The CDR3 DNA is TGTGCCAGTAGTGACCCCCAGTCCGGGACAGACAAGTCCTACGAGCAGTACTTC.

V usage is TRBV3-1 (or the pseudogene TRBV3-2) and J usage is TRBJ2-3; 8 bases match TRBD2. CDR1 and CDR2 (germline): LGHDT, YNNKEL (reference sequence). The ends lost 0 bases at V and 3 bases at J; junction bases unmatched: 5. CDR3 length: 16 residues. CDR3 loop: CASSQDGGLVTDTQYF. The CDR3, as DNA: TGTGCCAGCAGCCAAGATGGGGGACTAGTAACAGATACGCAGTATTTT.

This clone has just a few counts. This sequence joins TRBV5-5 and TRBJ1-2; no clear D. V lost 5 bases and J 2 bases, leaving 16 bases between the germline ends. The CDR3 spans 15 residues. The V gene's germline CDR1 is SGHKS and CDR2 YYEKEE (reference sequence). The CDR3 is CASRFTYQRNYGYTF. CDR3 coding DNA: TGTGCCAGCAGATTCACGTATCAGCGGAACTATGGCTACACCTTC.

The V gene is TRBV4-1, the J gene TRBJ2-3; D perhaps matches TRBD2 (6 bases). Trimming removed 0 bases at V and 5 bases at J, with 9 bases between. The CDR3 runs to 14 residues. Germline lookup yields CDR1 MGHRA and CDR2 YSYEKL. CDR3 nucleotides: TGCGCCAGCAGCCAAGACAGGGAGGTAGATACGCAGTATTTT. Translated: CASSQDREVDTQYF.

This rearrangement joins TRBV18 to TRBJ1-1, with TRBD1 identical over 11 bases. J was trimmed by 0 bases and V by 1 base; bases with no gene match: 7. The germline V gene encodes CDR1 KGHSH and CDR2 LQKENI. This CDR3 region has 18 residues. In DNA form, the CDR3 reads TGTGCCAGCTCACCACTACCCTGGACAGGGGGCGTGAACACTGAAGCTTTCTTT. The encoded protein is CASSPLPWTGGVNTEAFF.

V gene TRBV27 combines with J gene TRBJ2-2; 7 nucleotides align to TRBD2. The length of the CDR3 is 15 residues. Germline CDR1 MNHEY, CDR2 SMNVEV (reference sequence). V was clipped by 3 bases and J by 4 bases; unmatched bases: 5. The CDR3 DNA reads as TGTGCCAGCAGTTTGGCTAGCGGCCTCACCGGGGAGCTGTTTTTT. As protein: CASSLASGLTGELFF.

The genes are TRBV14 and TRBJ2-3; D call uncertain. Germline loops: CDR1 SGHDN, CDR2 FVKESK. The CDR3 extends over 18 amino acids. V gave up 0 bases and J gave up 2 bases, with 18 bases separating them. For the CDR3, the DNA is TGTGCCAGCAGCCAAGATCTTGGAATCCGGAGTTTCACAGATACGCAGTATTTT. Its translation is CASSQDLGIRSFTDTQYF.

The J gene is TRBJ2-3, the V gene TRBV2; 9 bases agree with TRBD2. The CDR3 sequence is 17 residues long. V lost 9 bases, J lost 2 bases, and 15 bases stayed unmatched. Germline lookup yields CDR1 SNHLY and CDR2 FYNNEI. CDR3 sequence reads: CAREGLRGGEDTDTQYF. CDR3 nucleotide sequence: TGTGCCAGAGAGGGATTGCGGGGGGGAGAGGACACAGATACGCAGTATTTT.